This T cell receptor beta chain was sequenced in a study of blood T cell repertoires in COVID-19. Germline CDR1 reads SNHLY; CDR2 reads FYNNEI. The germline V and J ends were trimmed by 6 bases and 9 bases, with 12 bases remaining between them. This CDR3 region has 11 residues. Libraries were prepared by immunoSEQ multiplex PCR; TCRdb keeps only in-frame clonotypes and omits some of them. The sample comprises some 360,000 clones, about nine tenths of which are singletons, and approximately 0.93% rests with the top ten. This clone was found many times. In terms of age and location, participants ranged from roughly 18 to 90 years and lived in fewer than 30 US areas. Clinical history as reported by participants underpinned cohort assignment. A PCR-confirmed or clinician-diagnosed COVID-19 case had contacted exposed participants within 2 weeks of entry.

The specimen was PBMCs or T cells enriched from blood (not recorded which). This rearrangement joins TRBV2 to TRBJ2-7; D unclear. The source of this sequence is a young woman who had been exposed to COVID-19. CDR3 in amino acids: CASRSEVLQYF. CDR3 nucleotide sequence: TGTGCCAGCAGGTCCGAGGTGCTGCAGTACTTC.